The clone carrying this TCR beta chain has a handful of counts. What it recognizes is unknown. Trimming took 8 bases from V and 5 from J, leaving 15 bases between them. CDR3 length equals 14 residues. Germline CDR1 and CDR2: LNHDA and SQIVND (reference sequence). Clones were sequenced by immunoSEQ multiplex PCR, and TCRdb holds only the in-frame ones, with some missing. The repertoire holds 35,000 to 45,000 clones, with around 81% as singletons. This specimen belongs to a study of T cells in localized non-small cell lung cancer. Study-wide results and caveats: Uninvolved neighboring lung showed the greatest T cell clonality, exceeding tumor. Adjacent lung had a median about 55 of the 100 largest tumor clones.

The receptor comes from a male donor at least 60 years old with stage II lung adenocarcinoma. The input for sequencing was peripheral blood mononuclear cells, taken before any cancer treatment. The V gene is TRBV19, the J gene TRBJ2-2; D is possibly TRBD1 (5 bases). Written as DNA, the CDR3 is TGTGCCAGTTGGCGCTCCCAGGGAACCGGGGAGCTGTTTTTT. As protein: CASWRSQGTGELFF.